This TCR beta chain was profiled in a study of blood T cell repertoires in COVID-19. In the original analysis: Reference gene primer amplification yielded estimated nucleated cell counts. The assay was immunoSEQ multiplex PCR, and TCRdb's table has in-frame clones only and misses some. The V and J calls and clone size are taken from that table; D and trimming were inferred from the DNA. The sample has about 480,000 clones, 88% seen once. This study enrolled people aged 18 to 89 from 20 to 25 US geographic areas. Cohort placement rested on clinical history that participants reported themselves. Recovered status applied to Cohort 3 donors who had two consecutive negative PCRs. It also applied to those with clearance or with symptom resolution. CDR3 length: 16 amino acids. In germline, CDR1 is SEHNR, CDR2 FQNEAQ (reference sequence). The V end was cut by 5 bases, the J end by 5 bases, with 21 bases between.

The genes are TRBV7-9 and TRBJ2-5, with D perhaps TRBD1 (5 bases). Sequencing was done on a sample of PBMCs or T cells enriched from blood (not recorded which). This TCR came from a woman aged 40-49 years who had recovered from COVID-19. The CDR3 DNA follows: TGTGCCAGCAGCCCCAACTGGCCAGGGTCAGGGGAGACCCAGTACTTC. It codes for CASSPNWPGSGETQYF.